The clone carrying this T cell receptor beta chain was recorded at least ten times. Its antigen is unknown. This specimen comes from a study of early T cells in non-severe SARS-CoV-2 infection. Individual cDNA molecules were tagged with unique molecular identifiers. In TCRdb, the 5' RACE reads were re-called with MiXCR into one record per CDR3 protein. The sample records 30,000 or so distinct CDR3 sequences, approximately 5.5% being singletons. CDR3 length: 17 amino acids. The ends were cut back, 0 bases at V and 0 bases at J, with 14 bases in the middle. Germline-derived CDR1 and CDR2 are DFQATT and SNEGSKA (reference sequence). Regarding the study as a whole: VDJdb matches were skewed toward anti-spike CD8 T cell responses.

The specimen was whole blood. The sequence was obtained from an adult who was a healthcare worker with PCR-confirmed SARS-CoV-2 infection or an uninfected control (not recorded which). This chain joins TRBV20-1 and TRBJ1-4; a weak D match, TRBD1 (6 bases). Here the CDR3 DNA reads TGCAGTGCTAGAGACCCACAGGGTGACTCAACTAATGAAAAACTGTTTTTT. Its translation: CSARDPQGDSTNEKLFF.